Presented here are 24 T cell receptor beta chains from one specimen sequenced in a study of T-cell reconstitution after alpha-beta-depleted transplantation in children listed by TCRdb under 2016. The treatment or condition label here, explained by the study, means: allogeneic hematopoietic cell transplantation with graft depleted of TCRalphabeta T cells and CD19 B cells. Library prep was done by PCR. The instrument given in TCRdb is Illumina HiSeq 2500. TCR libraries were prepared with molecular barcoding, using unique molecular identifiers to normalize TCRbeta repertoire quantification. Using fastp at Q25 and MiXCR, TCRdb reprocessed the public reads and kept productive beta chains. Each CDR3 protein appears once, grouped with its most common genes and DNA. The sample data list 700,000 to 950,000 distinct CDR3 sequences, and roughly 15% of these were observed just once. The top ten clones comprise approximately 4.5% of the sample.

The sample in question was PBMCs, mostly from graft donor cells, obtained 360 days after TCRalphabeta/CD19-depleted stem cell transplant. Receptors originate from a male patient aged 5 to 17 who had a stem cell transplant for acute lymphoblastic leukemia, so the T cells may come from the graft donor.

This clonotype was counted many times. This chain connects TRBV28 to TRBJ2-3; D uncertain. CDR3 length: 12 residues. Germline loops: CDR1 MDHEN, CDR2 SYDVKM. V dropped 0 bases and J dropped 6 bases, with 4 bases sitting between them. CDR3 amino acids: CASSLWEDTQYF. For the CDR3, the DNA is TGTGCCAGCAGTTTATGGGAGGATACGCAGTATTTT.

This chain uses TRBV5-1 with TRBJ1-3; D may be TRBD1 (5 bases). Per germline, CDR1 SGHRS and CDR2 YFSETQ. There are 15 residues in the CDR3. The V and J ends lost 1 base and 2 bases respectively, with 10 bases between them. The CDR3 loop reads CASSLHQGAGNTIYF. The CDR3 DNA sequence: TGCGCCAGCAGCTTGCACCAGGGTGCTGGAAACACCATATATTTT.

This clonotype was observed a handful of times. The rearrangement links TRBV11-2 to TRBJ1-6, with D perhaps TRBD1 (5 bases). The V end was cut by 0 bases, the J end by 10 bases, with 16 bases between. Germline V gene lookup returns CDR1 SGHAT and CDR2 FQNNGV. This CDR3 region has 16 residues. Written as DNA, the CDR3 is TGTGCCAGCAGCTTAGAATCAGGGTGGGGGGGGTCACCCCTCCACTTT. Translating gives CASSLESGWGGSPLHF. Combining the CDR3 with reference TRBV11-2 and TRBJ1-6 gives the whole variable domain EAGVAQSPRYKIIEKRQSVAFWCNPISGHATLYWYQQILGQGPKLLIQFQNNGVVDDSQLPKDRFSAERLKGVDSTLKIQPAKLEDSAVYLCASSLESGWGGSPLHFGNGTRLTVT.

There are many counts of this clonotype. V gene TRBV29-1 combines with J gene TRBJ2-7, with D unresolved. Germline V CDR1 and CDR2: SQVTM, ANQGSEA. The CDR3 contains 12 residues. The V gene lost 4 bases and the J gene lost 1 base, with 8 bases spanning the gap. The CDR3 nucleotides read TGCAGCGTTGGAAGGCGGTCCTACGAGCAGTACTTC. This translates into CSVGRRSYEQYF.

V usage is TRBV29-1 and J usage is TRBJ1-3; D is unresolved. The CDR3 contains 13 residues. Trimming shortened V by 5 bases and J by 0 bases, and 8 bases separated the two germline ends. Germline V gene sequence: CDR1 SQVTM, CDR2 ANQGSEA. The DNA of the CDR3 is TGCAGCGTTCACGGGAACTCTGGAAACACCATATATTTT. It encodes CSVHGNSGNTIYF. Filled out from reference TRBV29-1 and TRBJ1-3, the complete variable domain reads SAVISQKPSRDICQRGTSLTIQCQVDSQVTMMFWYRQQPGQSLTLIATANQGSEATYESGFVIDKFPISRPNLTFSTLTVSNMSPEDSSIYLCSVHGNSGNTIYFGEGSWLTVV.

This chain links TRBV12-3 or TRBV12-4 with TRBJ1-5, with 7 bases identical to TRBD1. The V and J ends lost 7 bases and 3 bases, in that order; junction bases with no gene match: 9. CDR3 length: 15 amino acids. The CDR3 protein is CASTRDSSFNQPQHF. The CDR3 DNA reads TGTGCCAGCACCCGGGACAGCTCTTTCAATCAGCCCCAGCATTTT.

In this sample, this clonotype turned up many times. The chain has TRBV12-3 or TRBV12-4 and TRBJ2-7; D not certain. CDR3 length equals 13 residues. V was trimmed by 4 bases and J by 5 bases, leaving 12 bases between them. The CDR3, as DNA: TGTGCCAGCAGTTCGCCGCCTTCCAACGAGCAGTACTTC. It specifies CASSSPPSNEQYF.

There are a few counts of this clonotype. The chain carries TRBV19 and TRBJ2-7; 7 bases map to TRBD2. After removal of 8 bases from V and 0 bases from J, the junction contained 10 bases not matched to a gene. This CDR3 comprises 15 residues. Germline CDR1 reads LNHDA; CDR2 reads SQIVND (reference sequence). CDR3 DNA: TGTGCCAGTCGCTCCCTCGGGGGGATCTCCTACGAGCAGTACTTC. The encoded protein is CASRSLGGISYEQYF.

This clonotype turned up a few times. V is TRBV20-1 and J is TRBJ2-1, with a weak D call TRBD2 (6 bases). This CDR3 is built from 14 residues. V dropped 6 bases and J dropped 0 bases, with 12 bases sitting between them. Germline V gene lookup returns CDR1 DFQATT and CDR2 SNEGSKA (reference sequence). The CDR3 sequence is CSAGGLFSYNEQFF. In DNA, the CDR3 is TGCAGTGCCGGGGGACTTTTCTCCTACAATGAGCAGTTCTTC.

The CDR3 spells CASSLVASGRTKSSYNEQFF. The CDR3 DNA sequence: TGTGCCAGCAGCTTAGTGGCTAGCGGGAGGACAAAGAGCTCCTACAATGAGCAGTTCTTC. The V gene is TRBV7-6, the J gene TRBJ2-1, with 11 bases lining up with TRBD2. The ends lost 1 base at V and 0 bases at J; junction bases unmatched: 11. The CDR3 is 20 amino acids. Germline CDR1 and CDR2: SGHVS and FNYEAQ.

The CDR3: CSARDPAGVADTQYF. In DNA form, the CDR3 reads TGCAGTGCTAGAGATCCGGCGGGAGTGGCAGATACGCAGTATTTT. This sequence joins TRBV20-1 and TRBJ2-3, with 7 positions matching TRBD2. CDR1 is DFQATT, CDR2 SNEGSKA, per germline (reference sequence). This CDR3 contains 15 residues. The V segment lost 0 bases and the J segment 4 bases; nucleotides outside the gene matches: 7.

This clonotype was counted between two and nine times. CDR3 residues: CSARRAPGGYTF. CDR3 nucleotide sequence: TGCAGTGCTAGACGGGCTCCCGGCGGCTACACCTTC. V and J are TRBV20-1 and TRBJ1-2; D is uncertain. V was cut by 2 bases and J by 8 bases, with 12 bases left in between. The germline V gene encodes CDR1 DFQATT and CDR2 SNEGSKA (reference sequence). The CDR3 spans 12 residues.

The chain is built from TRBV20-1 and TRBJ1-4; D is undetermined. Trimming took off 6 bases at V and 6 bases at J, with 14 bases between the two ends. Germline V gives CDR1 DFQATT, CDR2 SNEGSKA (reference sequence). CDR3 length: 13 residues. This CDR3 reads CSAPRGGYEKLFF. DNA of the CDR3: TGCAGTGCCCCGAGAGGAGGTTATGAAAAACTGTTTTTT.

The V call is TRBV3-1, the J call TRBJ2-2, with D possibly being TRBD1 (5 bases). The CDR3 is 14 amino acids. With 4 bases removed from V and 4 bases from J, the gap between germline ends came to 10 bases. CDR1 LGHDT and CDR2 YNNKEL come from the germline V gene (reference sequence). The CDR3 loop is CASSRTGPTGELFF. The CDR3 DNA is TGTGCCAGCAGCCGTACAGGCCCCACCGGGGAGCTGTTTTTT.

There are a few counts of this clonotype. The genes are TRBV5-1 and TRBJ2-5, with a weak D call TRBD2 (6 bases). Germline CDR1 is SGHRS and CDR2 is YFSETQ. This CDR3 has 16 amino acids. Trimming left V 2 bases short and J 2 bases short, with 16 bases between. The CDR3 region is CASSFRGAGEQETQYF. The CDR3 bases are TGCGCCAGCAGCTTCCGAGGAGCGGGCGAACAAGAGACCCAGTACTTC.

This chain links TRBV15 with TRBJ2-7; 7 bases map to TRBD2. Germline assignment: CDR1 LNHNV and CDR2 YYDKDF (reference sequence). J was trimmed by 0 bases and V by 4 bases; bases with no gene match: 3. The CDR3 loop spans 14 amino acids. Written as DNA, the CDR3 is TGTGCCACCAGCATAAGCGGGATCTCCTACGAGCAGTACTTC. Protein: CATSISGISYEQYF. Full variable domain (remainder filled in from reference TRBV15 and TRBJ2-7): DAMVIQNPRYQVTQFGKPVTLSCSQTLNHNVMYWYQQKSSQAPKLLFHYYDKDFNNEADTPDNFQSRRPNTSFCFLDIRSPGLGDTAMYLCATSISGISYEQYFGPGTRLTVT.

CDR3 DNA sequence: TGTGCCAGCAGGATCCTAGCGGGAGGAACCTACAATGAGCAGTTCTTC. Amino acid sequence: CASRILAGGTYNEQFF. The chain links TRBV2 to TRBJ2-1; TRBD2 aligns across 11 bases. The CDR3 is 16 residues long. V was clipped by 6 bases and J by 2 bases; unmatched bases: 6. CDR1 SNHLY and CDR2 FYNNEI come from the germline V gene.

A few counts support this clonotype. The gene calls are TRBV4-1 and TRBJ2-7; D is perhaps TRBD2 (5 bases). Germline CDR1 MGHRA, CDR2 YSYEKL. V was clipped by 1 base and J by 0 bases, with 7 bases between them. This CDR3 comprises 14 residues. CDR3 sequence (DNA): TGCGCCAGCAGCCAAGCGACTACCTCCTACGAGCAGTACTTC. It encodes CASSQATTSYEQYF.

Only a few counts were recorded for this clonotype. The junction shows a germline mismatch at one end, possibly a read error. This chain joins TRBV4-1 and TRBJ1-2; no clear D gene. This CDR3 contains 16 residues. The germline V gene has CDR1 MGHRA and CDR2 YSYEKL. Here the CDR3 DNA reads TGCGCCAGCAGCCAAGTGCTTCGGCAGATTAACCATGGCTACACCTTC. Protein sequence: CASSQVLRQINHGYTF.

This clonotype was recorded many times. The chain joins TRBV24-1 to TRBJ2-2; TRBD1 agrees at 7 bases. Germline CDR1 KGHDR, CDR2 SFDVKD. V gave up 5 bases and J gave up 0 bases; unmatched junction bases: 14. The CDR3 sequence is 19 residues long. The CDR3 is CATSVSSTGRIANTGELFF. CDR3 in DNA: TGTGCCACCAGTGTGAGTTCGACAGGGAGAATTGCGAACACCGGGGAGCTGTTTTTT.

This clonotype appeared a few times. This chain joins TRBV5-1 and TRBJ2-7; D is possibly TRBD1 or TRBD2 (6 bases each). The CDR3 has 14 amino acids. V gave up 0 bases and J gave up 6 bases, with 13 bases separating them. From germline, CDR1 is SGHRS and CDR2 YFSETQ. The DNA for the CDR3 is TGCGCCAGCAGCTTGGGACCGGGGGCCATCGAGCAGTACTTC. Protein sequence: CASSLGPGAIEQYF. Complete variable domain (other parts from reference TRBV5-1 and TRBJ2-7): KAGVTQTPRYLIKTRGQQVTLSCSPISGHRSVSWYQQTPGQGLQFLFEYFSETQRNKGNFPGRFSGRQFSNSRSEMNVSTLELGDSALYLCASSLGPGAIEQYFGPGTRLTVT.

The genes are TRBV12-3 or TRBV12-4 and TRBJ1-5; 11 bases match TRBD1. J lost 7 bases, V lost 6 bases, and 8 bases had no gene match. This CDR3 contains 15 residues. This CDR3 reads CASSLDRGRAQPQHF. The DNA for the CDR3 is TGTGCCAGCAGCCTGGACAGGGGGCGAGCACAGCCCCAGCATTTT.

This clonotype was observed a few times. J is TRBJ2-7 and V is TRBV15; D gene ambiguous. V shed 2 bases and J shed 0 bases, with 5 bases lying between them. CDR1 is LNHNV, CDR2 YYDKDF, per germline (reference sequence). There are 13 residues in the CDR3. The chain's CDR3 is CATSRKDSYEQYF. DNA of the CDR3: TGTGCCACCAGCAGAAAGGACTCCTACGAGCAGTACTTC.

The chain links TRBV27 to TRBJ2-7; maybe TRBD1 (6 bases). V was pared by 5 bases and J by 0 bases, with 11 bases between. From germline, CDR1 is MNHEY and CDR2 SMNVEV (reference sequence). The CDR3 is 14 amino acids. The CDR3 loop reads CASSRQVSSYEQYF. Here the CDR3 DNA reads TGTGCCAGCAGTCGACAGGTTAGCTCCTACGAGCAGTACTTC.